This T cell receptor beta chain was recovered during a study of blood T cell repertoires in COVID-19. Study in general: COVID-19 samples, acute and convalescent, were from the United States, Italy and Spain. Sample material is recorded as cDNA or gDNA derived from T cells, B-cell-depleted T cells, or PBMCs.

V gave up 4 bases and J gave up 4 bases; unmatched junction bases: 6. There are 15 residues in the CDR3. The V gene's germline CDR1 is MGHRA and CDR2 YSYEKL. Per the original methods: Estimation of nucleated cell counts was performed using reference gene primer amplification. Data came from immunoSEQ multiplex PCR; TCRdb stores just in-frame clones and leaves some out. V, J and clone size reflect that table, while D and trimming were determined from the DNA. Of about 220,000 clones in the sample, about nine tenths were seen once. The chain employs TRBV4-1 and TRBJ1-4; 7 bases are a match to TRBD1. Sequenced input: peripheral blood. This clonotype was sampled from a young man who had recovered from COVID-19. CDR3 protein: CASSLIQGSNEKLFF. DNA of the CDR3: TGCGCCAGCAGCCTTATACAGGGGAGTAATGAAAAACTGTTTTTT.